These T cell receptor beta chains were read from a single sample in a study of control samples from healthy donors and cancer patients. TCRdb keeps only in-frame clones here, not all; method: immunoSEQ multiplex PCR. The sample holds about 75,000 clones, more than 75% seen once. Source material: blood. These receptors were collected from a man aged 45 to 65 in good health. CDR3s leave out the opening cysteine and the closing phenylalanine or tryptophan. A D gene is named only where the DNA matches it firmly.

V: TRBV9; D: TRBD2; CDR3: ASSLSGGRGMETQY
V: TRBV7-8; D: TRBD1; CDR3: ASSLTTGAVYEQY
V: TRBV30; D: -; CDR3: AWSVQGGNGYT
V: TRBV27; D: -; CDR3: ASKAVGGNTGELF
V: TRBV19; D: TRBD1; CDR3: ASSTAQGQGARVGFYEQY
V: TRBV6-6; D: -; CDR3: ASIHPGEEEWS
V: TRBV11-3; D: -; CDR3: ASSLDRNTQY
V: TRBV15; D: TRBD2; CDR3: ATSSRRGVTNEQF
V: TRBV9; D: TRBD2; CDR3: ASSVVGPQTSGRTADTQY
V: TRBV6-5; D: TRBD2; CDR3: ASSRRGRVTGELF
V: TRBV27; D: TRBD1; CDR3: ASSSLGTASYEQY
V: TRBV5-1; D: TRBD1; CDR3: ASSTQGHPYNEQF
V: TRBV18; D: TRBD2; CDR3: ASSLGLSGTSASQETQY
V: TRBV3-1/TRBV3-2; D: TRBD2; CDR3: ASSRQSTSGRRVEQF
V: TRBV9; D: TRBD2; CDR3: ASSVMGLHGGETQY
V: TRBV5-4; D: -; CDR3: ASSPGQRTTYEQY
V: TRBV19; D: -; CDR3: ASSDPGGAAEAF
V: TRBV5-1; D: -; CDR3: ASSLRGGTEAF
V: TRBV6-6; D: TRBD1; CDR3: ASSSGTGYNEQF
V: TRBV27; D: -; CDR3: ASTLGADTQY
V: TRBV10-3; D: -; CDR3: AISEIGGRTGNTIY
V: TRBV30; D: TRBD1; CDR3: AWSGTGGGFSNQPQH
V: TRBV7-9; D: -; CDR3: ASSVLGRPQH